One and the same sample provided the 21 T cell receptor beta chains below, sequenced in a study of beta chain features in type 1 diabetes. Points from the study as a whole: TCRB CDR3 length was moderately but significantly reduced in all four CD4+ subsets of Type 1 diabetes patients.

Sequenced material consisted of expressed TCRB transcripts (all of the isolated RNA was reverse transcribed). TCRdb keeps only in-frame clones here, not all; method: immunoSEQ multiplex PCR. Among approximately 250,000 clones, approximately 16% were seen once, and the ten largest hold approximately 0.087%. What these receptors recognize is not known. The specimen sequenced was naive CD4+ T cells from blood. These receptors originate from a man younger than 45 with type 1 diabetes.

This chain links TRBV10-3 with TRBJ2-2; 10 bases line up with TRBD2. In germline, CDR1 is ENHRY, CDR2 SYGVKD. There are 17 residues in the CDR3. J lost 4 bases, V lost 4 bases, and 9 bases had no gene match. The CDR3 DNA sequence: TGTGCCATCAGTGTATCTAGCGGGAGCCAGATCACCGGGGAGCTGTTTTTT. This encodes CAISVSSGSQITGELFF.

This clone was detected only a few times. The V gene is TRBV28, the J gene TRBJ2-5; 7 nucleotides line up with TRBD2. CDR1 is MDHEN, CDR2 SYDVKM, per germline. The CDR3 sequence is 13 residues long. The junction had 3 bases not matched to a gene; V was cut back by 7 bases and J by 1 base. CDR3 in amino acids: CASTGTIQETQYF. The DNA for the CDR3 is TGTGCCAGCACCGGGACTATCCAAGAGACCCAGTACTTC.

This clone appeared a few times. This chain connects TRBV29-1 to TRBJ2-2; D gene ambiguous. The germline gives CDR1 SQVTM, CDR2 ANQGSEA. Trimming took off 3 bases at V and 3 bases at J, with 8 bases between the two ends. The CDR3 is made up of 13 amino acids. The CDR3 here is CSVEKTYTGELFF. CDR3 in DNA: TGCAGCGTTGAGAAGACGTACACCGGGGAGCTGTTTTTT.

This clone showed up just a few times. The chain is built from TRBV5-1 and TRBJ2-1; tentative D call: TRBD2 (5 bases). This CDR3 is built from 15 residues. The germline CDR1 and CDR2 sequences are SGHRS and YFSETQ. V lost 1 base to trimming and J lost 9 bases, with 17 bases between them. The CDR3 sequence is CASSLTSGARFEQFF. CDR3 coding DNA: TGCGCCAGCAGCTTGACCAGCGGCGCGCGTTTTGAGCAGTTCTTC. The whole variable domain, remainder taken from reference TRBV5-1 and TRBJ2-1, is KAGVTQTPRYLIKTRGQQVTLSCSPISGHRSVSWYQQTPGQGLQFLFEYFSETQRNKGNFPGRFSGRQFSNSRSEMNVSTLELGDSALYLCASSLTSGARFEQFFGPGTRLTVL.

V gene TRBV28 combines with J gene TRBJ1-5, with a possible D match to TRBD1 (5 bases). This CDR3 region has 12 residues. Between the trimmed V and J ends, which lost 3 bases and 9 bases, there was a span of 9 bases. Looked up from germline, CDR1 is MDHEN and CDR2 is SYDVKM. The CDR3 DNA reads as TGTGCCAGCAGTTTCGGGGGAGGGCCCCAGCATTTT. Its protein product is CASSFGGGPQHF.

Points on this clone: The same CDR3 also results from other DNA sequences found in this sample. This chain links TRBV7-9 with TRBJ2-5, with TRBD1 identical over 9 bases. The V segment lost 4 bases and the J segment 4 bases; nucleotides outside the gene matches: 4. Germline CDR1 and CDR2: SEHNR and FQNEAQ (reference sequence). This CDR3 region has 14 residues. The CDR3 nucleotides read TGTGCCAGCAGCTCACGACAGGGGGGAGAGACCCAGTACTTC. This translates into CASSSRQGGETQYF.

This clone was seen only a few times. The CDR3 loop reads CASSSGFRGTGELFF. The DNA of the CDR3 is TGTGCCAGCAGCTCAGGATTCAGGGGAACCGGGGAGCTGTTTTTT. V usage is TRBV9 and J usage is TRBJ2-2; a weak D match, TRBD1 (6 bases). Trimming took off 4 bases at V and 5 bases at J, with 15 bases between the two ends. The germline gives CDR1 SGDLS, CDR2 YYNGEE. The CDR3 is 15 amino acids.

The chain is built from TRBV2 and TRBJ2-2; tentative D call: TRBD1 (5 bases). The CDR3 consists of 15 residues. The ends were cut back, 3 bases at V and 5 bases at J, with 13 bases in the middle. Germline CDR1 is SNHLY and CDR2 is FYNNEI. CDR3 in amino acids: CASSEIGATTGELFF. CDR3 nucleotides: TGTGCCAGCAGTGAGATTGGGGCGACGACCGGGGAGCTGTTTTTT.

In its sample, this clone was seen a few times. This chain links TRBV9 with TRBJ2-1; D not resolved. Per germline, CDR1 SGDLS and CDR2 YYNGEE. V dropped 4 bases and J dropped 0 bases, with 11 bases sitting between them. The CDR3 sequence is 15 residues long. The CDR3 here is CASSPQQASYNEQFF. As DNA, the CDR3 is TGTGCCAGCAGCCCGCAGCAGGCCTCCTACAATGAGCAGTTCTTC. The entire variable domain, with the rest obtained from reference TRBV9 and TRBJ2-1, is as follows: DSGVTQTPKHLITATGQRVTLRCSPRSGDLSVYWYQQSLDQGLQFLIQYYNGEERAKGNILERFSAQQFPDLHSELNLSSLELGDSALYFCASSPQQASYNEQFFGPGTRLTVL.

This clone occurred a few times. J is TRBJ1-2 and V is TRBV30; the match to TRBD1 covers 8 bases. In germline, CDR1 is GTSNPN, CDR2 SVGIG (reference sequence). With V trimmed by 5 bases and J by 7 bases, 6 bases remained unmatched. This CDR3 is built from 12 residues. The CDR3 bases are TGTGCCTGGCGGACAGGGAGCGGTGGCTACACCTTC. Translation gives CAWRTGSGGYTF.

The genes are TRBV29-1 and TRBJ2-5; D not certain. V was clipped by 2 bases and J by 5 bases, with 15 bases between them. In germline, CDR1 is SQVTM, CDR2 ANQGSEA. The CDR3 length is 14 residues. The CDR3 region is CSVESYSSGETQYF. CDR3 in DNA: TGCAGCGTTGAATCGTACAGTTCTGGGGAGACCCAGTACTTC.

The chain couples TRBV29-1 to TRBJ2-2; 13 positions agree with TRBD2. V shed 4 bases, J shed 7 bases, and the junction held 6 bases outside the gene matches. The length of the CDR3 is 15 residues. Germline CDR1 is SQVTM and CDR2 is ANQGSEA. CDR3 region: CSVGSLAGGYGELFF. CDR3 sequence (DNA): TGCAGCGTTGGATCACTAGCGGGAGGGTACGGGGAGCTGTTTTTT.

This chain connects TRBV30 to TRBJ2-7; D may be TRBD2 (5 bases). The CDR3 is 15 residues long. The V end lost 8 bases, the J end lost 2 bases, and 22 bases lay between the germline ends. Germline V gene sequence: CDR1 GTSNPN, CDR2 SVGIG (reference sequence). CDR3 amino acids: CARTGLLAPTYEQYF. The CDR3 region has the DNA TGTGCCCGGACCGGACTGTTGGCCCCCACCTACGAGCAGTACTTC.

Comments on this clone: The same CDR3 can be traced to other DNA sequences in this sample. V is TRBV9 and J is TRBJ2-5; D is ambiguous. CDR3 length: 11 residues. From germline, CDR1 is SGDLS and CDR2 YYNGEE. The V and J ends lost 0 bases and 5 bases respectively, with 2 bases between them. The CDR3 DNA reads as TGTGCCAGCAGCGTAGATGAGACCCAGTACTTC. The encoded protein is CASSVDETQYF.

This clone was detected only a few times. The chain couples TRBV6-5 to TRBJ2-3; D perhaps matches TRBD1 (5 bases). V dropped 10 bases and J dropped 4 bases, with 15 bases sitting between them. The CDR3 sequence is 13 residues long. The V gene's germline CDR1 is MNHEY and CDR2 SVGAGI. This CDR3 is CATRVAHADTQYF. The CDR3 DNA reads as TGTGCCACCAGGGTGGCGCACGCAGATACGCAGTATTTT.

The rearrangement uses TRBV27 and TRBJ2-3; TRBD2 might be the D (6 bases). The V gene's germline CDR1 is MNHEY and CDR2 SMNVEV (reference sequence). V was clipped by 5 bases and J by 0 bases, with 21 bases between them. CDR3 length: 18 amino acids. The CDR3 nucleotides read TGTGCCAGCAGTCGCCGAATGCCTGGCGGGGTTAGCACAGATACGCAGTATTTT. Protein sequence: CASSRRMPGGVSTDTQYF.

Here the CDR3 reads CASAKGPGKNIQYF. Written as DNA, the CDR3 is TGTGCCAGCGCTAAGGGCCCGGGGAAAAACATTCAGTACTTC. The genes are TRBV27 and TRBJ2-4; D might be TRBD2 (5 bases). Trimming pared 8 bases from V and 4 bases from J, leaving 15 bases between. The length of the CDR3 is 14 residues. Germline V lookup: CDR1 MNHEY, CDR2 SMNVEV (reference sequence).

This clone has only a few counts. The chain links TRBV29-1 to TRBJ2-1, with a possible D match to TRBD2 (7 bases). CDR1 and CDR2 (germline): SQVTM, ANQGSEA. Trimming pared 7 bases from V and 0 bases from J, leaving 22 bases between. There are 17 residues in the CDR3. The CDR3 protein is CSGGGGVASYSYNEQFF. CDR3 DNA: TGCAGCGGCGGAGGGGGGGTAGCTTCATACTCCTACAATGAGCAGTTCTTC.

This chain uses TRBV2 with TRBJ2-2, with 8 nucleotides matching TRBD1. The J segment lost 1 base and the V segment lost 6 bases, leaving 4 bases of the junction unmatched. Germline CDR1 reads SNHLY; CDR2 reads FYNNEI. The CDR3 extends over 15 amino acids. The CDR3: CASSRTGRNTGELFF. The CDR3 DNA reads TGTGCCAGCAGCCGGACAGGGCGGAACACCGGGGAGCTGTTTTTT.

The sample holds a few counts of this clone. The gene calls are TRBV29-1 and TRBJ1-2; D unclear. V lost 6 bases, J lost 1 base, and 9 bases lay in between. The CDR3 runs 12 residues. Germline loops: CDR1 SQVTM, CDR2 ANQGSEA. The CDR3 here is CSVSGGNYGYTF. CDR3 DNA: TGCAGCGTCTCCGGTGGTAACTATGGCTACACCTTC.

There are a few counts of this clone. The chain is built from TRBV9 and TRBJ2-5; D not certain. Trimming pared 4 bases from V and 3 bases from J, leaving 13 bases between. This CDR3 is built from 14 residues. Germline V CDR1 and CDR2: SGDLS, YYNGEE. CDR3 protein: CASSLGHLEETQYF. CDR3 bases: TGTGCCAGCAGCCTGGGTCACCTCGAAGAGACCCAGTACTTC.